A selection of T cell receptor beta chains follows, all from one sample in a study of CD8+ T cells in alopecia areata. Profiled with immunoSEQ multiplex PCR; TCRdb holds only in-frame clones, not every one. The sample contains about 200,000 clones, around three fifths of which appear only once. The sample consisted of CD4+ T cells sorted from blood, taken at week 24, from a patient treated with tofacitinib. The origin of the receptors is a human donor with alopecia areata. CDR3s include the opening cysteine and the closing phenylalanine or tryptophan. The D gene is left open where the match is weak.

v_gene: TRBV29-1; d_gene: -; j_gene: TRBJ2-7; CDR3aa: CSVRVGGISYEQYF
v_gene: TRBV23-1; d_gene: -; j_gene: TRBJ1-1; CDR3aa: CASSQPITEAFF
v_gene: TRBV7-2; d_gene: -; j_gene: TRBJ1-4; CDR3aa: CASSPTSTNEKLFF
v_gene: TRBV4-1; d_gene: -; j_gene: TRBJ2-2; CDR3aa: CASSQVGTITGELFF
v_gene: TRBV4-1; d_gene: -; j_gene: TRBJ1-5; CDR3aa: CASSQEGGAIQPQHF
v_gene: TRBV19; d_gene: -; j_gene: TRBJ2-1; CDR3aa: CASSIDSEQFF
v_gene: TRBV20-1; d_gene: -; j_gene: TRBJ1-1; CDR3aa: CSASKNTEAFF
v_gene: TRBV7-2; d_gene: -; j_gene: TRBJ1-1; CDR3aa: CASSYRMGLGRFVNTEAFF
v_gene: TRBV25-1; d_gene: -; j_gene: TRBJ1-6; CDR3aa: CASRIGESSPLHF
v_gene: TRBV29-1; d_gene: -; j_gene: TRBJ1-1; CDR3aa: CSVGDPLMNTEAFF
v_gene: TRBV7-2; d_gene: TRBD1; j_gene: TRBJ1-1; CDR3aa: CASSPRQGSNTEAFF
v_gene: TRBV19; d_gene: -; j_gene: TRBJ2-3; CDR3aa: CASSIRGGATQYF
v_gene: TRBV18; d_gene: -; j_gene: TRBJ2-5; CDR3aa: CASSPQADQETQYF
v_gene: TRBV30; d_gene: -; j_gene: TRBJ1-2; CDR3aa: CAWSPLFTGGGYTF
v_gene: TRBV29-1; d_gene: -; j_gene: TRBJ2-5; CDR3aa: CSVEGRSGETQYF
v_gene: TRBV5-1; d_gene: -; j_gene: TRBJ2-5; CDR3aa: CASSLGWGQEETQYF
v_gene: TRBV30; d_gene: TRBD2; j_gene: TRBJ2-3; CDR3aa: CAWSVRLAGSRTQYF
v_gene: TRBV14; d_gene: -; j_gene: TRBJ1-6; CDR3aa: CASSRLGDSPLHF
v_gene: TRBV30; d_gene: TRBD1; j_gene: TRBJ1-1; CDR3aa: CAWGTGQGSTEAFF
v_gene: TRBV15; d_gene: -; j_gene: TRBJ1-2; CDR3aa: CATSRDPTGYGYTF
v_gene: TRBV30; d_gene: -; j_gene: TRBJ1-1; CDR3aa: CAWSVRRDTEAFF
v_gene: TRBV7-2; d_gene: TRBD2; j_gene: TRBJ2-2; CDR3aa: CASTVTSGGNTGELFF
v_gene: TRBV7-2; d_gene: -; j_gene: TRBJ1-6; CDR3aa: CASSLRRGSLGSPLHF
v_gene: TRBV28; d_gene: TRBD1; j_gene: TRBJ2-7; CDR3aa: CASSPPGQGALWEQYF
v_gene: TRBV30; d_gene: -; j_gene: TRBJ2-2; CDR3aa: CAWSAGNTGELFF
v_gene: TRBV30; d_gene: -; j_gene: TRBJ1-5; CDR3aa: CAWSVAGVSNQPQHF
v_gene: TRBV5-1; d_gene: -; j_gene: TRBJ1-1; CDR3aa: CASSLWENTEAFF
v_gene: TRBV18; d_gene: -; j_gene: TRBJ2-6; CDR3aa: CASSLGTPTLGANVLTF
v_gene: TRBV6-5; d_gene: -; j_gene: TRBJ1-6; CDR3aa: CASSYGGSASPLHF
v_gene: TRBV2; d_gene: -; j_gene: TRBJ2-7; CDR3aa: CASKRQTGSYEQYF
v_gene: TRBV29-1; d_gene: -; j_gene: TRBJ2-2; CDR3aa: CSVHRAGELFF
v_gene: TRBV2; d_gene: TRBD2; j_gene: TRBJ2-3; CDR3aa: CARREGSRDTQYF
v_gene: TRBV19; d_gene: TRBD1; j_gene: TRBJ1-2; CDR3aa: CATTPTGGNYGYTF
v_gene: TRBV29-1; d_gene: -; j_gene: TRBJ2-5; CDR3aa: CSVGAGETQYF
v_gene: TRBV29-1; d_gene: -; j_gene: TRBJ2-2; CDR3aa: CSGLEDRNTGELFF
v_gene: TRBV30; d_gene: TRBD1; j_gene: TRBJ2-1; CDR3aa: CAWSPPPGQGSEQFF
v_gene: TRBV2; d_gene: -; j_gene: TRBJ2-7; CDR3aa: CASSSDSLEYF
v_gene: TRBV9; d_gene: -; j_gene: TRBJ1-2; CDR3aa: CASSGIVGGIDYGYTF
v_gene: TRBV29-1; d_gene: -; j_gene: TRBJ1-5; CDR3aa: CSVVTGLGNQPQHF
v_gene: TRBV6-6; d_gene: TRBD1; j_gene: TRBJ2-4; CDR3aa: CASVLQGALGNIQYF
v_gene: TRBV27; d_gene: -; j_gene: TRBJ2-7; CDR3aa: CASSLTRRRVYEQYF
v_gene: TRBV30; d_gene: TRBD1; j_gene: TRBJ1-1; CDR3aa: CAVDRMNTEAFF
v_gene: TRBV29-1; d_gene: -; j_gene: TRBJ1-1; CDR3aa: CSVFGDPRDTEAFF
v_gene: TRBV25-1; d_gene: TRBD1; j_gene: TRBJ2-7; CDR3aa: CASSVGTGGYEQYF
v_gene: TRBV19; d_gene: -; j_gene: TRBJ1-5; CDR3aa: CASGLLGSFSNQPQHF
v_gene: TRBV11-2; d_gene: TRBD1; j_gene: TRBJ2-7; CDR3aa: CASSPTGTGLYEQYF
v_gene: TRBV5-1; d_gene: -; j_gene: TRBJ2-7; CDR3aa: CASSPSGQRYEQYF
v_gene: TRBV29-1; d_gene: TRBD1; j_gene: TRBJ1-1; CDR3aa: CSVEQGYEAFF
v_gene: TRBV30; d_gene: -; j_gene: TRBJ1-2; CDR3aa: CAWRVGAFYGYTF
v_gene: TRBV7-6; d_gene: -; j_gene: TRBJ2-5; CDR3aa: CASSLSGSKTQYF